Below are 14 T cell receptor beta chains sequenced from a single sample in a study of cytomegalovirus exposure and HLA in healthy donors. Primers: 60 Vbeta forward and 13 Jbeta reverse. TCRdb keeps only in-frame clones here, not all; method: immunoSEQ multiplex PCR. The table shows roughly 190,000 clones, with roughly 85% occurring only once. Material for sequencing was PBMCs. These TCRs come from a woman aged 18-30 years in good health and CMV-seronegative.

The chain combines TRBV28 with TRBJ2-5; D unresolved. CDR1 and CDR2 (germline): MDHEN, SYDVKM. The length of the CDR3 is 12 residues. Between the trimmed V and J ends, which lost 6 bases and 5 bases, there was a span of 10 bases. The CDR3 loop is CASRVALETQYF. The CDR3 bases are TGTGCCAGCAGGGTGGCTCTGGAGACCCAGTACTTC.

The rearrangement links TRBV20-1 to TRBJ2-7; D remains ambiguous. V was pared by 5 bases and J by 3 bases, with 8 bases between. Looked up from germline, CDR1 is DFQATT and CDR2 is SNEGSKA (reference sequence). This CDR3 is 11 amino acids long. This chain's CDR3 is CSADTGYEQYF. Here the CDR3 DNA reads TGCAGTGCTGATACCGGCTACGAGCAGTACTTC.

This clone has a single count. V gene TRBV19 combines with J gene TRBJ2-3; 9 bases line up with TRBD2. Germline CDR1 LNHDA, CDR2 SQIVND (reference sequence). The CDR3 has 16 amino acids. V lost 1 base to trimming and J lost 5 bases; unmatched junction nucleotides: 7. The CDR3 nucleotides read TGTGCCAGTAGTATAGTAGGTAGCGGGAGTGGAGATACGCAGTATTTT. Translated, it gives CASSIVGSGSGDTQYF.

V usage is TRBV10-3 and J usage is TRBJ1-2; D possibly corresponds to TRBD1 (6 bases). This CDR3 is built from 15 residues. The germline V gene has CDR1 ENHRY and CDR2 SYGVKD. V gave up 8 bases and J gave up 2 bases, with 18 bases separating them. The CDR3 DNA sequence: TGTGCCATCCATGGACAGCTAGGAATAAACTATGGCTACACCTTC. Its protein is CAIHGQLGINYGYTF.

The chain uses TRBV21-1 and TRBJ2-3; no check of the table's D call, TRBD2, against the DNA was made. TRBV21-1 is given as a pseudogene. The CDR3 runs 18 residues. The CDR3 sequence: CASSNHSGLAGVRDTQYF. The CDR3 nucleotides read TGTGCCAGCAGCAACCACTCGGGACTAGCGGGGGTGCGAGATACGCAGTATTTT.

The chain links TRBV30 to TRBJ2-1; 15 nucleotides align to TRBD2. CDR1 and CDR2 (germline): GTSNPN, SVGIG (reference sequence). The CDR3 length is 20 residues. Trimming took 3 bases from V and 0 from J; bases not matched to a gene: 12. The CDR3 nucleotides read TGTGCCTGGAGGGTCCCCCCGGGGACTAGCGGGAGGACCTCCTACAATGAGCAGTTCTTC. This gives the protein CAWRVPPGTSGRTSYNEQFF.

The genes are TRBV28 and TRBJ2-5, with TRBD1 identical over 7 bases. The CDR3 sequence is 14 residues long. The ends lost 5 bases at V and 3 bases at J; junction bases unmatched: 6. Germline CDR1 and CDR2: MDHEN and SYDVKM. The CDR3 nucleotides read TGTGCCAGCAGTACCAAACAGGGGAAAGAGACCCAGTACTTC. Translating it yields CASSTKQGKETQYF. Variable domain in full (rest from reference TRBV28 and TRBJ2-5): DVKVTQSSRYLVKRTGEKVFLECVQDMDHENMFWYRQDPGLGLRLIYFSYDVKMKEKGDIPEGYSVSREKKERFSLILESASTNQTSMYLCASSTKQGKETQYFGPGTRLLVL.

In this sample, this clone turned up a few times. The chain is built from TRBV6-6 and TRBJ2-7; D not resolved. Germline values: CDR1 MNHNY, CDR2 SVGAGI (reference sequence). The V end lost 4 bases, the J end lost 3 bases, and 7 bases lay between the germline ends. This CDR3 comprises 12 residues. CDR3 DNA: TGTGCCAGCAGTTCGGTCATCTACGAGCAGTACTTC. Residues: CASSSVIYEQYF.

The rearrangement links TRBV25-1 to TRBJ2-7; D is possibly TRBD2 (6 bases). The germline V and J ends were trimmed by 6 bases and 0 bases, with 6 bases remaining between them. CDR3 length: 12 amino acids. Germline-derived CDR1 and CDR2 are MGHDK and SYGVNS. In DNA, the CDR3 is TGTGCCAGCAGGGGACTCTCCTACGAGCAGTACTTC. This gives the protein CASRGLSYEQYF.

This clone came up once. The gene calls are TRBV5-4 and TRBJ1-2; D perhaps matches TRBD1 (6 bases). Between the trimmed V and J ends, which lost 3 bases and 2 bases, there was a span of 11 bases. Germline values: CDR1 SGHNT, CDR2 YYREEE (reference sequence). There are 14 residues in the CDR3. The CDR3, as DNA: TGTGCCAGCAGCTACGACAGGCAGAACTATGGCTACACCTTC. Encoded protein: CASSYDRQNYGYTF. The entire variable domain, with the rest obtained from reference TRBV5-4 and TRBJ1-2, is as follows: ETGVTQSPTHLIKTRGQQVTLRCSSQSGHNTVSWYQQALGQGPQFIFQYYREEENGRGNFPPRFSGLQFPNYSSELNVNALELDDSALYLCASSYDRQNYGYTFGSGTRLTVV.

The J gene is TRBJ1-1, the V gene TRBV19; D is ambiguous. CDR3 length: 16 residues. CDR1 is LNHDA and CDR2 is SQIVND in the germline V gene (reference sequence). With 6 bases removed from V and 0 bases from J, the gap between germline ends came to 17 bases. The CDR3 here is CASSSPRSGVNTEAFF. In DNA form, the CDR3 reads TGTGCCAGTAGCAGCCCTCGTTCGGGAGTGAACACTGAAGCTTTCTTT.

The CDR3 sequence: CASSIAEGLNTEAFF. The CDR3 nucleotides are TGTGCCAGTAGTATAGCGGAGGGATTGAACACTGAAGCTTTCTTT. V gene TRBV19 combines with J gene TRBJ1-1; D is unclear. This CDR3 is built from 15 residues. CDR1 and CDR2 from the germline V gene are LNHDA and SQIVND (reference sequence). V lost 1 base, J lost 0 bases, and 9 bases lay in between.

The V and J genes are TRBV11-3 and TRBJ2-3; tentatively, D is TRBD1 (5 bases). The CDR3 has 15 residues. Per germline, CDR1 SGHNT and CDR2 YENEEA. The ends were cut back, 3 bases at V and 0 bases at J, with 10 bases in the middle. DNA of the CDR3: TGTGCCAGCAGCTTTGGCAGGGCGAGCACAGATACGCAGTATTTT. The encoded protein is CASSFGRASTDTQYF. The full variable domain, with the rest looked up from reference TRBV11-3 and TRBJ2-3, is EAGVVQSPRYKIIEKKQPVAFWCNPISGHNTLYWYLQNLGQGPELLIRYENEEAVDDSQLPKDRFSAERLKGVDSTLKIQPAELGDSAVYLCASSFGRASTDTQYFGPGTRLTVL.

The V call is TRBV27, the J call TRBJ2-3; D is undetermined. Trimming shortened V by 0 bases and J by 0 bases, and 10 bases separated the two germline ends. Germline assignment: CDR1 MNHEY and CDR2 SMNVEV (reference sequence). The CDR3 runs to 16 residues. This CDR3 reads CASSLSFFSSTDTQYF. CDR3 nucleotide sequence: TGTGCCAGCAGTTTATCGTTCTTTTCTAGCACAGATACGCAGTATTTT.